This is a list of T cell receptor beta chains from one sample in a study of T cell responses to AZD1222 COVID-19 vaccine. Profiled with immunoSEQ multiplex PCR; TCRdb holds only in-frame clones, not every one. The sample includes about 54,000 clones, around 88% seen only once; the top ten take 6.5% to 8.5%. The sequencing here drew on peripheral blood, taken 28 days after the second AZD1222 dose. The receptors were gathered from an adult who received the AZD1222 COVID-19 vaccine. CDR3s include the opening cysteine and the closing phenylalanine or tryptophan. D genes are given only for firm matches. Only part of the rows carry a size: once, few, many, or a class if the clone is expanded.

>TRBJ1-2|once|TRBV5-6|.
TGTGCCAGCAGCTTGTCCTCCGGTAGAGGCTACACCTTC
CASSLSSGRGYTF
>TRBJ1-3|.|TRBV7-9|TRBD1
TGTGCCAGCAACGACAGGGTTGGAAACACCATATATTTT
CASNDRVGNTIYF
>TRBJ1-1|few|TRBV6-5|.
TGTGCCAGCAGTTACCAGGACAGATCGAACACTGAAGCTTTCTTT
CASSYQDRSNTEAFF
>TRBJ2-5|.|TRBV27|.
TGTGCCAGCAGTCGACAAAGGTCAGAGACCCAGTACTTC
CASSRQRSETQYF
>TRBJ1-6|.|TRBV4-2|.
TGTGCCAGCAGCCATTGGGGGGGGGATTCACCCCTCCACTTT
CASSHWGGDSPLHF
>TRBJ2-5|.|TRBV10-3|TRBD1
TGTGCCATCAGTGAGGCGGACAGGGCCGGGGAGACCCAGTACTTC
CAISEADRAGETQYF
>TRBJ2-7|.|TRBV7-8|.
TGTGCCAGCAGCCTCCGGGCCCCCACCTACGAGCAGTACTTC
CASSLRAPTYEQYF
>TRBJ2-7|.|TRBV4-2|TRBD2
TGTGCCAGCAGCCAAGATTTGGGGGAGGGCTACGAGCAGTACTTC
CASSQDLGEGYEQYF
>TRBJ2-2|.|TRBV5-1|.
TGCGCCAGCAGCCCCGACGGGAACACCGGGGAGCTGTTTTTT
CASSPDGNTGELFF
>TRBJ1-3|.|TRBV7-9|.
TGTGCCAGCAGCTTAGCAGGGTACTCTGGAAACACCATATATTTT
CASSLAGYSGNTIYF
>TRBJ2-7|.|TRBV20-1|.
TGCAGTGCTAGAGATAGGCGCGAGCAGTACTTC
CSARDRREQYF
>TRBJ2-7|.|TRBV7-9|TRBD2
TGTGCCAGCAGCTTTAGCGGGAGGCTCTACGAGCAGTACTTC
CASSFSGRLYEQYF
>TRBJ2-7|.|TRBV5-4|.
TGTGCCAGCAGCTTGGATTTGCCAAGCGAGCAGTACTTC
CASSLDLPSEQYF
>TRBJ1-2|.|TRBV7-5|.
TGTGCCAGAAGCCAGCAGGACGGATTCTATGGCTACACCTTC
CARSQQDGFYGYTF
>TRBJ2-7|.|TRBV27|TRBD1
TGTGCCAGCAGAAAGACAGGGCTCGCCTACGAGCAGTACTTC
CASRKTGLAYEQYF
>TRBJ2-1|.|TRBV20-1|.
TGCAGTGCTAGTGGAGGGGCCCCCTACAATGAGCAGTTCTTC
CSASGGAPYNEQFF
>TRBJ1-2|.|TRBV5-1|TRBD1
TGCGCCAGCAGCTACCGGGACAGGGTTTCCTATGGCTACACCTTC
CASSYRDRVSYGYTF
>TRBJ1-5|.|TRBV28|.
TGTGCCAGCATGAAGGCAGGGCAGTATAGCAATCAGCCCCAGCATTTT
CASMKAGQYSNQPQHF
>TRBJ2-2|.|TRBV7-2|.
TGTGCCAGCAGCTTAGTGGGGACTCAGAACACCGGGGAGCTGTTTTTT
CASSLVGTQNTGELFF
>TRBJ1-5|.|TRBV19|TRBD1
TGTGCCAGTACCCCTTTTCGCGACAGGGGCGGCAATCAGCCCCAGCATTTT
CASTPFRDRGGNQPQHF
>TRBJ2-2|.|TRBV7-8|.
TGTGCCAGCCGAGAGGGGTCCCACACCGGGGAGCTGTTTTTT
CASREGSHTGELFF
>TRBJ2-7|.|TRBV5-1|.
TGCGCCAGCAGTTTAGAAGGACAGCTCTACGAGCAGTACTTC
CASSLEGQLYEQYF
>TRBJ1-1|.|TRBV6-1|.
TGTGCCAGCAGCCGGGGGAATGAGCCCGCGGAAGCTTTCTTT
CASSRGNEPAEAFF
>TRBJ1-6|.|TRBV11-2|.
TGTGCCAGCAGCGAAGAGTACGACCGTAATTCACCCCTCCACTTT
CASSEEYDRNSPLHF
>TRBJ1-5|few|TRBV2|TRBD1
TGTGCCAGCAGGCGAGGACAGGGGAGCAATCAGCCCCAGCATTTT
CASRRGQGSNQPQHF
>TRBJ1-5|.|TRBV6-5|.
TGTGCCAGCCTACTCGGCAGTAAACACAATCAGCCCCAGCATTTT
CASLLGSKHNQPQHF
>TRBJ1-5|few|TRBV19|.
TGTGCCAGTAGAACCCCTCTAGGACAGCGACAGCCCCAGCATTTT
CASRTPLGQRQPQHF
>TRBJ2-1|.|TRBV6-5|TRBD2
TGTGCCAGCAGGGAGCGACGGACTAGCGGGCATGAGCAGTTCTTC
CASRERRTSGHEQFF